The subject of this entry is one TCR beta chain. The sample comes from a study of control samples from healthy donors and cancer patients. With 8 bases removed from V and 7 bases from J, the gap between germline ends came to 9 bases. From germline, CDR1 is MNHEY and CDR2 SVGAGI. The CDR3 covers 11 residues. Assay used: immunoSEQ multiplex PCR; TCRdb lists only in-frame clones, some missing. The table has under 200,000 clones, about 94% seen once. Sequencing used blood. The gene calls are TRBV6-5 and TRBJ1-5; D uncertain. The clonotype was recovered from a woman aged 30 to 39 in good health. DNA of the CDR3: TGTGCCAGCGCCCTAGGGCAGCCCCAGCATTTT. It encodes CASALGQPQHF.